Listed below are T cell receptor beta chains from one sample, sequenced in a study of blood T cell repertoires in COVID-19. Some clones are missing from TCRdb's copy, which holds only in-frame ones; the method was immunoSEQ multiplex PCR. The sample shows about 350,000 clones, almost 90% of them seen only once. Sequencing was carried out using peripheral blood. The receptors were sampled from a woman between 70 and 85 years old with COVID-19, enrolled during active disease. CDR3s include the opening cysteine and the closing phenylalanine or tryptophan. The D gene is left open where the match is weak. A row's size may be missing; if present it is once, few, many or a size class.

d_call j_call v_call clone_size cdr3_nt cdr3_aa
TRBD1 TRBJ2-2 TRBV29-1 once TGCAGCGTGACCACACCGGGACAGGGTATCACCGGGGAGCTGTTTTTT CSVTTPGQGITGELFF
- TRBJ2-3 TRBV9 - TGTGCCAGCAGCGTAGGGGGGGCAGATACGCAGTATTTT CASSVGGADTQYF
TRBD2 TRBJ2-5 TRBV2 - TGTGCCAGCGAGGGGAGGGGAGAGACCCAGTACTTC CASEGRGETQYF
- TRBJ1-3 TRBV5-4 - TGTGCCAGCAGCCTTAGCTCTGGAAACACCATATATTTT CASSLSSGNTIYF
- TRBJ1-2 TRBV30 - TGTGCCTGGACGGGACTGTTTGCCGGCTACACCTTC CAWTGLFAGYTF
- TRBJ1-1 TRBV6-5 - TGTGCCAGCAGTTCCAAGCAGATGAGGGCGAACACTGAAGCTTTCTTT CASSSKQMRANTEAFF
TRBD1 TRBJ1-1 TRBV30 - TGTGCCTGGGACACAGGGGATGAAGCTTTCTTT CAWDTGDEAFF
TRBD1 TRBJ1-2 TRBV5-4 once TGTGCCAGCAGCCCTGGGACAGGGGGCTCTAACTATGGCTACACCTTC CASSPGTGGSNYGYTF
- TRBJ1-1 TRBV20-1 - TGCAGTGCTAGAGCAGGGACTGAAGCTTTCTTT CSARAGTEAFF
- TRBJ2-7 TRBV21-1 - TGTGCCAGCAGCAAAGCTCTCAGGGGTATACACGAGCAGTACTTC CASSKALRGIHEQYF
TRBD2 TRBJ2-7 TRBV27 - TGTGCCAGCAGTTTATATAGGACTAGCGGGGCTAACGAGCAGTACTTC CASSLYRTSGANEQYF
- TRBJ2-7 TRBV2 - TGTGCCAGCAGTCCGCGTACCGAGCAGTACTTC CASSPRTEQYF
- TRBJ1-1 TRBV30 - TGTGCCTGGAGTATGTGGGGGCGAAACACTGAAGCTTTCTTT CAWSMWGRNTEAFF
TRBD1 TRBJ1-2 TRBV5-1 few TGCGCCAGCAGCTTCGACAGGGATGGCTACACCTTC CASSFDRDGYTF
- TRBJ1-6 TRBV4-1 - - CASSPSVADNYNSPLHF
TRBD2 TRBJ2-7 TRBV9 - TGTGCCAGCAGCAACCACCCGGGACTAGCAGCCGACGAGCAGTACTTC CASSNHPGLAADEQYF
TRBD2 TRBJ2-1 TRBV10-3 - TGTGCCATCAGTGAGGGACTAGCGGGATACAATGAGCAGTTCTTC CAISEGLAGYNEQFF